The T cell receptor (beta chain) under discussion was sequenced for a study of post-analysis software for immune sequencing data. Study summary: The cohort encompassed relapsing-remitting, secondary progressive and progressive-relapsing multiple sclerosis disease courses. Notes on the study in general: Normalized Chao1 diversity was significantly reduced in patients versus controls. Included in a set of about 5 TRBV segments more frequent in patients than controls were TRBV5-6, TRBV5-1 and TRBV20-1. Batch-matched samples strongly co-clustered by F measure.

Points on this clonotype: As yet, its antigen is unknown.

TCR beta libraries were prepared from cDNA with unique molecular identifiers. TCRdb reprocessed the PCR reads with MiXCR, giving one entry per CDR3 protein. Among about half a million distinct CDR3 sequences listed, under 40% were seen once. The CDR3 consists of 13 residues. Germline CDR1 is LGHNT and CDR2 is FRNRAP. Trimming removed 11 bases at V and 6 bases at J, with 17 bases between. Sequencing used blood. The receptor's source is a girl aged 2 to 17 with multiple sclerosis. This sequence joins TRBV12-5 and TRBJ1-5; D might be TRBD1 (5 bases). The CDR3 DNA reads TGTGCTGGTCAGGAAAGGAGGGGTCAGCCCCAGCATTTT. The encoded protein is CAGQERRGQPQHF.